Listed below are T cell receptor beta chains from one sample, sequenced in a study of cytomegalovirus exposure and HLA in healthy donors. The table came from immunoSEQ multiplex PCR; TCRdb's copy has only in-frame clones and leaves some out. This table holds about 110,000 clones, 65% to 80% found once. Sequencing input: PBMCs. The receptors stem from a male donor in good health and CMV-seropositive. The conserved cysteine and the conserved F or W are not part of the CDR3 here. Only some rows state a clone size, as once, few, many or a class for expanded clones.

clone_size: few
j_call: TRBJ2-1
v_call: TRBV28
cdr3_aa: ASSFHQGGNEQF

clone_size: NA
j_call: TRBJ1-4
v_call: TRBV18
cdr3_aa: ASSPGIGNNEKLF

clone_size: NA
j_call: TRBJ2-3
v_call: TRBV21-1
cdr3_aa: ASSTGRDTQY

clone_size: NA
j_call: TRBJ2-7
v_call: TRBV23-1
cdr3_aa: ASSWDRDYEQY

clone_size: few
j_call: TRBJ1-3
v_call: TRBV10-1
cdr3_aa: ASSEGGSGIGSGNTIY

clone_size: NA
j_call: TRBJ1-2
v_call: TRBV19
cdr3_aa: ASGTGTYYGYP

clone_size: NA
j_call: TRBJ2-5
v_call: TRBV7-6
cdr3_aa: ASSPQPSTRETQY

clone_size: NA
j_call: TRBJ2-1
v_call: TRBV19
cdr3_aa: ASSRDRGDEQF

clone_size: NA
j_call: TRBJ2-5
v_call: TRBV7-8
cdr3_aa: ASSLSDRAQLETQY

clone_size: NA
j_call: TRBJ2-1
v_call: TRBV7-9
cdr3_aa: ASSLIRLGGRDEQF

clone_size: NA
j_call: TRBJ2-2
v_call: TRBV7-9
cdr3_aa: ASSPRLESTGELF

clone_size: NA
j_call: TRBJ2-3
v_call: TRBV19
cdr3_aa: ASSILLATSTDTQY

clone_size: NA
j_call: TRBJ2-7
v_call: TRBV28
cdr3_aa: ASHRQGPYEQY

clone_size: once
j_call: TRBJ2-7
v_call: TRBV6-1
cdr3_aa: ASRTTVRSYEQY

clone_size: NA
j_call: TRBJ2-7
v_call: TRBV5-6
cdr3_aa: ASSLARDLYEQY

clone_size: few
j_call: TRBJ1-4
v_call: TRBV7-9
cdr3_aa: ASSLEAGGEKLF

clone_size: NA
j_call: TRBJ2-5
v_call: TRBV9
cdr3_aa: ASSLPGQAPETQY

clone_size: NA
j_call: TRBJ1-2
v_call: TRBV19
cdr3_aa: ASSIVSGPEWRT

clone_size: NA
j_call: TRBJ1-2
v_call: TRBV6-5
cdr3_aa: ASSSGQGNNYGYT

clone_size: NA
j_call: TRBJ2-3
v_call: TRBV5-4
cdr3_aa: ASSFGGRTDTQY

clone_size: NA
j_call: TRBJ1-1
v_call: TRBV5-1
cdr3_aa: ASSPGYTEAF

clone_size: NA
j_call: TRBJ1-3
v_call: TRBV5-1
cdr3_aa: ASRPAQGTGNTIY

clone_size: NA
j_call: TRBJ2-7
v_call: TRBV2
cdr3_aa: ASSEAAGQGAYEQY

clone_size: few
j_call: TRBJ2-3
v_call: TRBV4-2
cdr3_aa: ASSLHGATSGVTDTQY

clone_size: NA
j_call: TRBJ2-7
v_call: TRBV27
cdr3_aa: ASSSGGGYEQY

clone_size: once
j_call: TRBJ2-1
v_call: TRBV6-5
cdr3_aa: ASRDRGRLLNEQF

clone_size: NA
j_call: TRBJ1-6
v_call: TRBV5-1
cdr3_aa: ASSPRDRNSPLH

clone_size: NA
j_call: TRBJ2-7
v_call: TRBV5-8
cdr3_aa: ASSTWAGASYEQY

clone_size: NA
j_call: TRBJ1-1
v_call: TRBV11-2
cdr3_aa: ASSPYGNTEAF

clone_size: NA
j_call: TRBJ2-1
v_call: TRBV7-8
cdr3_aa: ASSLAGLAGGPQSTQF

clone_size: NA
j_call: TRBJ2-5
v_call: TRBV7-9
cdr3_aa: ASSRGGGETQY

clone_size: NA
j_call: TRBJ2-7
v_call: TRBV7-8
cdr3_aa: ASSLTGTYEQY

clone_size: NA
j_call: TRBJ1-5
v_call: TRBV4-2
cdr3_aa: ASSQLRTASNQPQH

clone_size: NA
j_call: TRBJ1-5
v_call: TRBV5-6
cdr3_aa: ASSKQGAGQPQN

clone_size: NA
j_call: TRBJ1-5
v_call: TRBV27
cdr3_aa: ASSLSFRAAGYQPQH

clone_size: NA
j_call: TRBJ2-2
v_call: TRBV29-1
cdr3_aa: SVEGGWDTGELF

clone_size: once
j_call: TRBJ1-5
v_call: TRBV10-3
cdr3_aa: AISRLGGNQPQN

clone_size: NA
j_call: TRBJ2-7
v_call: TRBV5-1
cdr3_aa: ASSYPSAAGAMREQY

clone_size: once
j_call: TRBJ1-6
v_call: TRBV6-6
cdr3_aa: ASRPPSGVGSPLH

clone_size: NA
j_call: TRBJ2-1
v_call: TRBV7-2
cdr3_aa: ASSLGGSGSSYNEQF

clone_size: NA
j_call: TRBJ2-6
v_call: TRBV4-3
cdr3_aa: ASSQEGISGFTGANVLT

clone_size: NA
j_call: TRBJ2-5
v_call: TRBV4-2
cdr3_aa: ASSQDGLAGGGETQY

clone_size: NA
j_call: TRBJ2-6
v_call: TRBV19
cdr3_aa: ASSSGTGGSGANVLT

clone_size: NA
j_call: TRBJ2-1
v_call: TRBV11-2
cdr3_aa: ASSLMTGGNEQF

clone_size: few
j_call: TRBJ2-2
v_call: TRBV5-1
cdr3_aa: ASSGSGINSGELF